What follows are 18 T cell receptor beta chains derived from one specimen sequenced in a study of blood T cell repertoires in COVID-19. TCRdb's copy holds only in-frame clones and misses some; the assay was immunoSEQ multiplex PCR. Of 650,000 to 800,000 clones listed, approximately 90% are singletons. Input material: peripheral blood. The receptors stem from a woman aged 18-35 years with acute or convalescent COVID-19.

A word on this clone: Other DNA variants within this sample encode the same CDR3. This chain links TRBV18 with TRBJ2-7, with a possible D match to TRBD1 (6 bases). Germline CDR1 and CDR2: KGHSH and LQKENI. This CDR3 comprises 13 residues. V lost 3 bases to trimming and J lost 1 base, with 7 bases between them. Here the CDR3 reads CASSPGQSYEQYF. CDR3 bases: TGTGCCAGCTCACCTGGACAGTCCTACGAGCAGTACTTC.

This chain connects TRBV30 to TRBJ2-6, with D uncertain. V lost 4 bases and J 0 bases, leaving 7 bases between the germline ends. This CDR3 is built from 14 residues. CDR1 GTSNPN and CDR2 SVGIG come from the germline V gene (reference sequence). CDR3 nucleotide sequence: TGTGCCTGGACCCTTCCCTCTGGGGCCAACGTCCTGACTTTC. This codes for CAWTLPSGANVLTF.

The V call is TRBV19, the J call TRBJ2-2; TRBD2 might be the D (6 bases). Germline-derived CDR1 and CDR2 are LNHDA and SQIVND (reference sequence). The CDR3 runs to 16 residues. The germline V and J ends were trimmed by 7 bases and 4 bases, with 19 bases remaining between them. As DNA, the CDR3 is TGTGCCAGTACCAAAGGGGCGGGAAGACCCACCGGGGAGCTGTTTTTT. It specifies CASTKGAGRPTGELFF.

The rearrangement uses TRBV13 and TRBJ2-3; a weak D match, TRBD1 (7 bases). The CDR3 covers 17 residues. Trimming stripped 0 bases from V and 6 bases from J, with 19 bases between. Germline V lookup: CDR1 PRHDT, CDR2 FYEKMQ (reference sequence). CDR3 loop: CASSLGLDSGGTDTQYF. DNA of the CDR3: TGTGCCAGCAGCTTAGGCCTCGACTCAGGGGGGACGGATACGCAGTATTTT.

J is TRBJ1-5 and V is TRBV4-2, with 7 positions matching TRBD1. Germline CDR1 is LGHNA and CDR2 is YNFKEQ. The V gene end was trimmed by 3 bases and the J gene end by 2 bases; junction bases not matched to a gene: 4. CDR3 length: 15 amino acids. CDR3 in amino acids: CASSQNGQGNQPQHF. CDR3 DNA: TGTGCCAGCAGCCAGAACGGACAGGGCAATCAGCCCCAGCATTTT.

This clone was seen only a few times. V usage is TRBV2 and J usage is TRBJ1-4, with 10 nucleotides matching TRBD1. The CDR3 sequence is 15 residues long. The J segment lost 10 bases and the V segment lost 4 bases, leaving 9 bases of the junction unmatched. Germline V gene sequence: CDR1 SNHLY, CDR2 FYNNEI. The CDR3 sequence: CASSGRDRGRLKLFF. CDR3 sequence (DNA): TGTGCCAGCAGTGGCAGGGACAGGGGAAGACTAAAACTGTTTTTT.

With respect to this clone: This sample also contains other DNA sequences that code for the same CDR3. CDR3 residues: CASSPRQDYGYTF. For the CDR3, the DNA is TGTGCCAGCTCACCGCGACAGGATTATGGCTACACCTTC. The chain links TRBV18 to TRBJ1-2; D is possibly TRBD1 (6 bases). CDR3 size: 13 residues. CDR1 and CDR2 from the germline V gene are KGHSH and LQKENI. Trimming removed 3 bases from V and 5 bases from J, with 10 bases in between.

The chain employs TRBV6-5 and TRBJ2-1; 10 bases are a match to TRBD2. CDR1 MNHEY and CDR2 SVGAGI come from the germline V gene. This CDR3 has 15 residues. V dropped 6 bases and J dropped 7; count of bases not matched to a gene: 9. Here the CDR3 reads CASSPGTAGGNEQFF. Here the CDR3 DNA reads TGTGCCAGCAGCCCAGGGACAGCGGGGGGGAATGAGCAGTTCTTC.

This sequence joins TRBV7-9 and TRBJ1-2; TRBD1 matches at 8 bases. This CDR3 spans 13 amino acids. The trim removed 5 bases at V and 2 bases at J, leaving 1 base unmatched. From germline, CDR1 is SEHNR and CDR2 FQNEAQ (reference sequence). Written as DNA, the CDR3 is TGTGCCAGCAGCGGACAGGGCAACTATGGCTACACCTTC. This gives the protein CASSGQGNYGYTF.

The chain couples TRBV29-1 to TRBJ1-1; maybe TRBD1 (5 bases). The CDR3 length is 15 residues. Between the trimmed V and J ends, which lost 5 bases and 0 bases, there was a span of 16 bases. Germline values: CDR1 SQVTM, CDR2 ANQGSEA. The CDR3 loop is CSVRGKDSMNTEAFF. In DNA form, the CDR3 reads TGCAGCGTTAGGGGAAAGGATTCGATGAACACTGAAGCTTTCTTT.

The chain has TRBV5-5 and TRBJ1-2; maybe TRBD1 (5 bases). V was pared by 1 base and J by 5 bases, with 9 bases between. This CDR3 spans 13 amino acids. Looked up from germline, CDR1 is SGHKS and CDR2 is YYEKEE (reference sequence). DNA of the CDR3: TGTGCCAGCAGCTTGTTGGGGGGGTATGGCTACACCTTC. Protein: CASSLLGGYGYTF.

J is TRBJ2-3 and V is TRBV12-5; D gene ambiguous. This CDR3 has 12 amino acids. V shed 5 bases and J shed 2 bases, with 5 bases lying between them. CDR1 is LGHNT and CDR2 is FRNRAP in the germline V gene. For the CDR3, the DNA is TGTGCTAGTGGTGGGCTCACAGATACGCAGTATTTT. It codes for CASGGLTDTQYF.

V and J are TRBV5-1 and TRBJ1-2; 9 bases align to TRBD1. Germline values: CDR1 SGHRS, CDR2 YFSETQ. The length of the CDR3 is 17 residues. The V segment lost 4 bases and the J segment 1 base; nucleotides outside the gene matches: 11. The CDR3: CASSPRTGQGLNYGYTF. CDR3 bases: TGCGCCAGCAGCCCAAGGACGGGACAGGGCCTTAACTATGGCTACACCTTC.

Comment on this clone: Given a much more abundant clone one base away, this may be a read error. CDR3 loop: CASSSGTGEGSPLHF. The CDR3 region has the DNA TGTGCCAGCAGCTCCGGGACAGGGGAGGGTTCACCCCTCCACTTT. The chain recombines TRBV5-6 with TRBJ1-6, with TRBD1 identical over 10 bases. CDR3 length: 15 amino acids. CDR1 is SGHDT and CDR2 is YYEEEE in the germline V gene. V shed 3 bases, J shed 9 bases, and the junction held 6 bases outside the gene matches.

V gene TRBV19 combines with J gene TRBJ1-2; no definite D call. The V gene lost 4 bases and the J gene lost 2 bases, with 17 bases spanning the gap. Looked up from germline, CDR1 is LNHDA and CDR2 is SQIVND (reference sequence). The CDR3 has 16 amino acids. The DNA for the CDR3 is TGTGCCAGTAGTACAACTAGTTTGTTCGTAAACTATGGCTACACCTTC. It specifies CASSTTSLFVNYGYTF.

The V call is TRBV18, the J call TRBJ1-5; the D is unclear. This CDR3 has 13 amino acids. V was pared by 6 bases and J by 6 bases, with 12 bases between. Germline V CDR1 and CDR2: KGHSH, LQKENI. CDR3 loop: CASSREGGQPQHF. Here the CDR3 DNA reads TGTGCCAGCTCCCGAGAGGGTGGTCAGCCCCAGCATTTT.

The chain carries TRBV6-2 or TRBV6-3 and TRBJ2-7; TRBD2 matches 10 bases. The CDR3 consists of 15 residues. V trimming: 2 bases; J trimming: 6 bases; junction bases outside the gene matches: 7. Germline-derived CDR1 and CDR2 are MNHEY and SVGEGT. For the CDR3, the DNA is TGTGCCAGCAGTTACGAGGGACTAGCGACGGGCGAGCAGTACTTC. Its translation is CASSYEGLATGEQYF.

The table lists this clone with a count of one. The rearrangement links TRBV7-8 to TRBJ1-2; no definite D call. With 7 bases removed from V and 2 bases from J, the gap between germline ends came to 20 bases. Germline CDR1 reads SGHVS; CDR2 reads FQNEAQ. CDR3 length: 16 residues. CDR3 in DNA: TGTGCCAGCACCTCAAGCGGGTACCCGGGAAACTATGGCTACACCTTC. Encoded protein: CASTSSGYPGNYGYTF.